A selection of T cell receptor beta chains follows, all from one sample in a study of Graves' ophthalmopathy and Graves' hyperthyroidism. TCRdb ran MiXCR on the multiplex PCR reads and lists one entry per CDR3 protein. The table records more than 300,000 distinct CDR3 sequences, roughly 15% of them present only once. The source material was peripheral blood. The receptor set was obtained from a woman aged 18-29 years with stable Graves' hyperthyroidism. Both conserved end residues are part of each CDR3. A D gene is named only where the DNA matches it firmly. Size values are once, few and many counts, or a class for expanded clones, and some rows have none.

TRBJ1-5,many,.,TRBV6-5,CASSYSSPPYSNQPQHF,TGTGCCAGCAGTTACTCGAGTCCACCTTATAGCAATCAGCCCCAGCATTTT
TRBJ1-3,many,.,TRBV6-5,CASTTGFAGNTIYF,TGTGCCAGCACCACAGGGTTTGCTGGAAACACCATATATTTT
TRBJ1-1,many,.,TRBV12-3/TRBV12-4,CASSLEDTEAFF,TGTGCCAGCAGTTTAGAGGACACTGAAGCTTTCTTT
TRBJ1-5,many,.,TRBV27,CASSPLHRENQPQHF,TGTGCCAGCAGTCCGCTGCACAGAGAAAATCAGCCCCAGCATTTT
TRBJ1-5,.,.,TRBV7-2,CASSFLSGNQPQHF,TGTGCCAGCAGCTTTCTGTCCGGCAATCAGCCCCAGCATTTT
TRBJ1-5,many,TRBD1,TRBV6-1,CAGQGDGQPQHF,TGTGCCGGGCAGGGGGATGGTCAGCCCCAGCATTTT
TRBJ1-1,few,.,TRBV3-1,CASTGREGMNTEAFF,TGTGCCAGCACTGGGAGGGAGGGGATGAACACTGAAGCTTTCTTT
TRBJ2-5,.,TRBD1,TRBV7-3,CASSLTGTGEETQYF,TGTGCCAGCAGCCTTACCGGGACAGGGGAAGAGACCCAGTACTTC
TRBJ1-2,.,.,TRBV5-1,CASSYQTETYGYTF,TGCGCCAGCAGCTACCAGACAGAGACCTATGGCTACACCTTC
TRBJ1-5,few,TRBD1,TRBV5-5,CASSLVSGTGNQPQHF,TGTGCCAGCAGCTTGGTGAGTGGGACAGGGAATCAGCCCCAGCATTTT
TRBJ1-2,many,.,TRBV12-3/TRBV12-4,CASSLEVGPENYGYTF,TGTGCCAGCAGTTTGGAGGTGGGGCCAGAAAACTATGGCTACACCTTC
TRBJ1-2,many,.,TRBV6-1,CASSEGPIPNYGYTF,TGTGCCAGCAGTGAGGGTCCGATTCCTAACTATGGCTACACCTTC
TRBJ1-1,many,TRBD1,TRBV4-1,CASSQMDREEAFF,TGCGCCAGCAGCCAGATGGACAGGGAGGAAGCTTTCTTT
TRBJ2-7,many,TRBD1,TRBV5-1,CASSLSGTAGYEQYF,TGCGCCAGCAGCTTAAGTGGGACAGCTGGCTACGAGCAGTACTTC
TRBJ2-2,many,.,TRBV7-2,CASSLGGQAGELFF,TGTGCCAGCAGCTTAGGGGGACAAGCCGGGGAGCTGTTTTTT